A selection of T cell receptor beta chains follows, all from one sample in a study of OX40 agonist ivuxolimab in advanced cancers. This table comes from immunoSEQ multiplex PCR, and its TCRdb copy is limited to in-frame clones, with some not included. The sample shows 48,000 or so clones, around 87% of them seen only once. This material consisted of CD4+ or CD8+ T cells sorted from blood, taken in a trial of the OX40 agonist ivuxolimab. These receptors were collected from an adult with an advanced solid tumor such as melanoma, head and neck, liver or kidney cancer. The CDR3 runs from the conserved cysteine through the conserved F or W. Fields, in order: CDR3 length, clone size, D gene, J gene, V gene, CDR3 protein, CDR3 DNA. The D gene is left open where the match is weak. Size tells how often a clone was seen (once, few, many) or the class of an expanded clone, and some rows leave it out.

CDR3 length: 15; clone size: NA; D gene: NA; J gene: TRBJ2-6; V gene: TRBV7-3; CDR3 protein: CASSLGGSGANVLTF; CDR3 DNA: TGTGCCAGCAGCCTTGGGGGATCTGGGGCCAACGTCCTGACTTTC
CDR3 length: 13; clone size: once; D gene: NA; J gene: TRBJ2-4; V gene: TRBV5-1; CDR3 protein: CASSLQAKNIQYF; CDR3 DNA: TGCGCCAGCAGCTTGCAAGCCAAAAACATTCAGTACTTC
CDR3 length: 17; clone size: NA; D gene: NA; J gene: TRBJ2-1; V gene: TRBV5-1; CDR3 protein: CASSSVFRPGLGNEQFF; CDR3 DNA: TGCGCCAGCAGCTCCGTTTTCCGCCCCGGTCTCGGCAATGAGCAGTTCTTC
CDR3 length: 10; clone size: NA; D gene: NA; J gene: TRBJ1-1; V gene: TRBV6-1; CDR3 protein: CASAGAEAFF; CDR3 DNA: TGTGCCAGCGCTGGAGCTGAAGCTTTCTTT
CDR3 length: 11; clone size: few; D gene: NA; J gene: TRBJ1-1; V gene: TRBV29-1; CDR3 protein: CSVGFATEAFF; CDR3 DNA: TGCAGCGTTGGTTTTGCCACTGAAGCTTTCTTT
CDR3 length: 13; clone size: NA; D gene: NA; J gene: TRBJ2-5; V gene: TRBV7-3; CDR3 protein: CASSLYAQETQYF; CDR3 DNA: TGTGCCAGCAGCTTATACGCCCAAGAGACCCAGTACTTC
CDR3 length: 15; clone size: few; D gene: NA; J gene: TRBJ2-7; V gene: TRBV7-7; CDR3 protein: CASSLALGQAYEQYF; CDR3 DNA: TGTGCCAGCAGCTTAGCGCTAGGGCAGGCCTACGAGCAGTACTTC
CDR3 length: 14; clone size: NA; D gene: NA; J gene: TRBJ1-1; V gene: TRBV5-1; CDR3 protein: CASSLVAGSTEAFF; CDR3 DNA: TGCGCCAGCAGCTTGGTCGCGGGTTCCACTGAAGCTTTCTTT
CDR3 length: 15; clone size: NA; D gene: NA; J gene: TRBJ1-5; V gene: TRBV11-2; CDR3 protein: CASSLGGFGNQPQHF; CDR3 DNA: TGTGCCAGCAGCTTAGGGGGCTTTGGCAATCAGCCCCAGCATTTT
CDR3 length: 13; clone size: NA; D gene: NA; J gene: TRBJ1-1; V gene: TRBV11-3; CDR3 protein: CASSLEVNTEAFF; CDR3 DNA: TGTGCCAGCAGCTTAGAGGTGAACACTGAAGCTTTCTTT
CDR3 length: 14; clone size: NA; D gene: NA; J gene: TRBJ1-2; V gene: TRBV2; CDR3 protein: CASSEPARERGYTF; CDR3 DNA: TGTGCCAGCAGTGAGCCCGCTCGCGAAAGAGGCTACACCTTC
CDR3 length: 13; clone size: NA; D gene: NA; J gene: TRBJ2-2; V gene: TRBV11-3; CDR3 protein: CASSFGVAGELFF; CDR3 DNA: TGTGCCAGCAGCTTTGGCGTAGCCGGGGAGCTGTTTTTT
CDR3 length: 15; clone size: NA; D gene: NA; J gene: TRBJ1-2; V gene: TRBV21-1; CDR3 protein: CASSKAGGKGYGYTF; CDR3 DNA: TGTGCCAGCAGCAAAGCAGGAGGGAAAGGTTATGGCTACACCTTC
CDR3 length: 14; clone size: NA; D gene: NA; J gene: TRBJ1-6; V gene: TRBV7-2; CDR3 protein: CASSLASIGSPLHF; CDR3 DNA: TGTGCCAGCAGCCTCGCCTCCATCGGGTCACCCCTCCACTTT
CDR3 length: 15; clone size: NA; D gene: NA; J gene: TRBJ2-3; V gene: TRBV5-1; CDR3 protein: CASSYQGFGTDTQYF; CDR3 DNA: TGCGCCAGCAGCTACCAGGGGTTCGGCACAGATACGCAGTATTTT
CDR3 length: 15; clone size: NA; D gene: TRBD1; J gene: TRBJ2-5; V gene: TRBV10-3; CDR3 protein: CAISDTGGKQETQYF; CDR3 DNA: TGTGCCATCAGTGATACAGGGGGAAAGCAAGAGACCCAGTACTTC
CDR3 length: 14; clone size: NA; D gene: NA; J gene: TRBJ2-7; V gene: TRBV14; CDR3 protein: CASSLLGGRYEQYF; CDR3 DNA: TGTGCCAGCAGCCTTCTCGGGGGGCGCTACGAGCAGTACTTC
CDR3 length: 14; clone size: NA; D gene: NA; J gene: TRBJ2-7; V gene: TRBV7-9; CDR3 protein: CASSFLGAGYEQYF; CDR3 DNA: TGTGCCAGCAGCTTTTTAGGGGCAGGCTACGAGCAGTACTTC
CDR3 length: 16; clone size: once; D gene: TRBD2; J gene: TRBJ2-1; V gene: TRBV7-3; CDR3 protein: CASSATSGREYNEQFF; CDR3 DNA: TGTGCCAGCAGCGCGACTAGCGGGAGGGAATACAATGAGCAGTTCTTC
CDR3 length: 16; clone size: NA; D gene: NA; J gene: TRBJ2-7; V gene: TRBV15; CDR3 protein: CATSREPPPTSNEQYF; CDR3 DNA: TGTGCCACCAGCAGAGAGCCCCCCCCAACTAGTAACGAGCAGTACTTC
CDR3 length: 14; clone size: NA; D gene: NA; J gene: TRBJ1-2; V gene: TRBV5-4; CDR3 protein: CASSLGQVDYGYTF; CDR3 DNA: TGTGCCAGCAGCTTGGGACAGGTAGACTATGGCTACACCTTC
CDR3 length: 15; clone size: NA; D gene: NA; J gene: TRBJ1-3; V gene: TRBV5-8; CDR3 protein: CASSLYESAGNTIYF; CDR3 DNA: TGTGCCAGCAGCTTGTATGAATCTGCCGGAAACACCATATATTTT
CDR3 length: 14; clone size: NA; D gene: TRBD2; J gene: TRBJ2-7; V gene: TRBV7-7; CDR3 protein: CASSLAGGPYEQYF; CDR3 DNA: TGTGCCAGCAGCTTAGCGGGAGGGCCTTACGAGCAGTACTTC
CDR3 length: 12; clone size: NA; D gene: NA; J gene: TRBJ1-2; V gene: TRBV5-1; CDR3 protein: CASSLEAKHYTF; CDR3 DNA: TGCGCCAGCAGCTTGGAGGCCAAACACTACACCTTC
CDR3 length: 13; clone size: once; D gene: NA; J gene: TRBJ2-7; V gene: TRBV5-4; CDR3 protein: CASSYGRAGEQYF; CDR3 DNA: TGTGCCAGCAGTTACGGCAGGGCCGGGGAGCAGTACTTC
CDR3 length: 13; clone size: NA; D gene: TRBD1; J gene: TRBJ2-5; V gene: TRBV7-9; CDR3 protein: CATGTGVEETQYF; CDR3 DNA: TGTGCCACCGGGACAGGGGTTGAAGAGACCCAGTACTTC
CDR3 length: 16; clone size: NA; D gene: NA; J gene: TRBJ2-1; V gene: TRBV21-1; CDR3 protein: CASSTRQGAAYNEQFF; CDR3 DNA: TGTGCCAGCAGCACCCGACAGGGGGCAGCCTACAATGAGCAGTTCTTC
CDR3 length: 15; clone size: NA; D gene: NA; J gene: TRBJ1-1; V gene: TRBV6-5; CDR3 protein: CASSYESWGTAGAFF; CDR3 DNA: TGTGCCAGCAGTTATGAGTCCTGGGGGACCGCTGGAGCTTTCTTT
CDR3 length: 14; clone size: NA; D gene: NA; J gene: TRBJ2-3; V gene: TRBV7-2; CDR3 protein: CASSLARSTDTQYF; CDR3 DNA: TGTGCCAGCAGCTTAGCAAGGAGCACAGATACGCAGTATTTT
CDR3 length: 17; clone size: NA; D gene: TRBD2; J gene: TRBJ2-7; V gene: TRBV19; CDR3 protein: CASSISRPGVAGGEQYF; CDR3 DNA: TGTGCCAGTAGTATCTCGCGTCCGGGGGTTGCGGGAGGCGAGCAGTACTTC
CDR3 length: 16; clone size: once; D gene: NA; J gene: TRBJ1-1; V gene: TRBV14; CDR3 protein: CASSHGGRVANTEAFF; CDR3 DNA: TGTGCCAGCAGCCACGGGGGGAGGGTGGCGAACACTGAAGCTTTCTTT
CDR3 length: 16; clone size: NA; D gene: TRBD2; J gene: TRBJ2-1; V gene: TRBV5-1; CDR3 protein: CASSRIPGTSMNEQFF; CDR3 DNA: TGCGCCAGCAGCCGTATCCCCGGGACTAGCATGAATGAGCAGTTCTTC
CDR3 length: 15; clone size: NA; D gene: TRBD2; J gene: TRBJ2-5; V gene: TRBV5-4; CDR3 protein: CASSLASGGAETQYF; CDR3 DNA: TGTGCCAGCAGCTTGGCTAGCGGGGGGGCGGAGACCCAGTACTTC
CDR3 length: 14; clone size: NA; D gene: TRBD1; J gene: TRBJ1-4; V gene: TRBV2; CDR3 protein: CASSGQGSNEKLFF; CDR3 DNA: TGTGCCAGCAGTGGACAGGGCTCTAATGAAAAACTGTTTTTT
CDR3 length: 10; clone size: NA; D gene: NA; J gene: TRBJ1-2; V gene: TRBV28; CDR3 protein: CASRTRGYTF; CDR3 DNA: TGTGCCAGCAGGACACGGGGCTACACCTTC
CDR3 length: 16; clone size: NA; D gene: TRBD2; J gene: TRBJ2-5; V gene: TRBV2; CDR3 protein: CASSGSGAPSQETQYF; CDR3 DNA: TGTGCCAGCAGTGGTAGCGGGGCGCCTTCGCAAGAGACCCAGTACTTC
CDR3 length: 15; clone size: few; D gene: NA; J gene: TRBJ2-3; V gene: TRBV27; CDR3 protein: CASSSRLPVPDTQYF; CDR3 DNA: TGTGCCAGCAGTTCCCGACTGCCGGTCCCAGATACGCAGTATTTT
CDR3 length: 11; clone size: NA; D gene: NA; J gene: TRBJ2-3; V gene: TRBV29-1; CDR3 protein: CSVDITDTQYF; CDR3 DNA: TGCAGCGTTGATATCACAGATACGCAGTATTTT
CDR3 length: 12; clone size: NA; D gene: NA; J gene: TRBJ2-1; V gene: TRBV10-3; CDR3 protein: CAISDPYREQFF; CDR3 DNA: TGTGCCATCAGTGACCCCTACAGAGAGCAGTTCTTC
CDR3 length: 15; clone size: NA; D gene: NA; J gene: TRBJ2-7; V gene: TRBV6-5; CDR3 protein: CASSYKASELYEQYF; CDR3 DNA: TGTGCCAGCAGTTACAAGGCTAGCGAGCTCTACGAGCAGTACTTC
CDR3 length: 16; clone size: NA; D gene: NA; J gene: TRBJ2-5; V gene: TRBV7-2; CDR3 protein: CASSLVRTAGQETQYF; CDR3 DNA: TGTGCCAGCAGCTTAGTGAGGACAGCCGGCCAAGAGACCCAGTACTTC
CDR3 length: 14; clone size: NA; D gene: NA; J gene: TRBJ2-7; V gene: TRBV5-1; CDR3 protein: CASSPRTVTYEQYF; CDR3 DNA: TGCGCCAGCAGCCCAAGGACCGTAACCTACGAGCAGTACTTC